The clone carrying this T cell receptor (beta chain) appeared once. Its antigen is undetermined. This may be a read error, as it is one base from a much larger clone. The use of previously described methods and listed TCR primers produced the bulk TCR libraries. TCRdb analysed the PCR reads with MiXCR anew, one entry per CDR3 protein. The sample shows roughly 300,000 distinct CDR3 sequences, about 22% of them seen only once. The sample is drawn from a study of molecular identifiers for immune sequencing clone quantification. Study conclusions and caveats: Clones above 20 RNA copies held over 97% of effector molecules, under 1% in naive cells.

CDR3 length: 15 amino acids. Germline V gives CDR1 LNHDA, CDR2 SQIVND (reference sequence). This TCR was recovered from a human donor in good health. Some libraries in this study had Jurkat cell RNA spiked in. V and J are TRBV19 and TRBJ2-4; 7 bases match TRBD2. The sequencing sample was made of naive CD8+ T cells from blood, with Jurkat cell RNA spiked in. Subset given: FACS-sorted CD8+CD4-CCR7+CD45RA+ naive T cells. The CDR3 coding sequence is TGTGCCAGTAGTATAGGGACTAGATCCCAAAACATTCGGTACTTC. It specifies CASSIGTRSQNIRYF. Together with reference TRBV19 and TRBJ2-4, the CDR3 gives the full variable domain: DGGITQSPKYLFRKEGQNVTLSCEQNLNHDAMYWYRQDPGQGLRLIYYSQIVNDFQKGDIAEGYSVSREKKESFPLTVTSAQKNPTAFYLCASSIGTRSQNIRYFGAGTRLSVL.